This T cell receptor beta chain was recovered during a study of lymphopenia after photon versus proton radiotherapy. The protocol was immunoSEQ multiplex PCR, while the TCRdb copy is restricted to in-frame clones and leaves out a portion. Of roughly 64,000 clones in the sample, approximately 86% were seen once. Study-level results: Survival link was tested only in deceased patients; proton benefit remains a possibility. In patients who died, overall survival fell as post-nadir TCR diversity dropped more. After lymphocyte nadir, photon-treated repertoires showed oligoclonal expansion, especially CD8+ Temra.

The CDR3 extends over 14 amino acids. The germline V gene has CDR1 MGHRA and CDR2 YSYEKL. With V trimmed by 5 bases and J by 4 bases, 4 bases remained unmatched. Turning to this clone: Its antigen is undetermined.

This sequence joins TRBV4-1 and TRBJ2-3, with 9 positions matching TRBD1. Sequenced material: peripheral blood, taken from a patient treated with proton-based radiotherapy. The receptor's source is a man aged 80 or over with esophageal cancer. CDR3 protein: CASSLTGGADTQYF. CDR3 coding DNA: TGCGCCAGCAGCTTGACAGGGGGAGCAGATACGCAGTATTTT.